This TCR beta chain stems from a study of cytomegalovirus exposure and HLA in healthy donors. Study overall: The 110 or so validation repertoires were produced on the same platform as the roughly 670 repertoires of the first cohort. This was reported in a later analysis. Study-wide results and limits: Rare TCR sequences dominated, though some public TCRs recurred in many donors.

The CDR3 has 16 amino acids. The V gene's germline CDR1 is SGDLS and CDR2 YYNGEE. Trimming stripped 0 bases from V and 1 base from J, with 8 bases between. Concerning this clone: The antigen remains unidentified.

The table came from immunoSEQ multiplex PCR; TCRdb's copy has only in-frame clones and leaves some out. The sample yields some 250,000 clones, around 87% seen once. The chain recombines TRBV9 with TRBJ2-6; D unresolved. The sequenced material came from PBMCs. This receptor was identified in a woman between 18 and 30 years old in good health and CMV-seronegative. CDR3 DNA sequence: TGTGCCAGCAGCGTAGGAACCAGATCTGGGGCCAACGTCCTGACTTTC. Protein: CASSVGTRSGANVLTF.